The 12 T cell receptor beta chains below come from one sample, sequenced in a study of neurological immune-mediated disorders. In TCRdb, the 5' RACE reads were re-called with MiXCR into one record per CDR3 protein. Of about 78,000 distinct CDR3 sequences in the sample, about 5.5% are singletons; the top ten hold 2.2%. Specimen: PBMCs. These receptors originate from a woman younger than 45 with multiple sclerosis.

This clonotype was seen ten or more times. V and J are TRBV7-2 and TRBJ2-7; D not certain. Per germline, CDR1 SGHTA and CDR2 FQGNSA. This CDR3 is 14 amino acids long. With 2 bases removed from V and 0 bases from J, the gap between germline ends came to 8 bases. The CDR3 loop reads CASSLRRSSYEQYF. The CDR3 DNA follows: TGTGCCAGCAGCTTACGTAGAAGCTCCTACGAGCAGTACTTC.

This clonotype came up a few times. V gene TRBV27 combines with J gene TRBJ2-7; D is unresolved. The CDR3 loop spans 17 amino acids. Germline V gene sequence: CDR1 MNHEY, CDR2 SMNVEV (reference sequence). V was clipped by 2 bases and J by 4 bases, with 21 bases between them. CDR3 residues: CASSLIPPLLVGYEQYV. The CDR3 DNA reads TGTGCCAGCAGTTTAATCCCTCCCTTGCTAGTGGGGTACGAGCAGTACGTC.

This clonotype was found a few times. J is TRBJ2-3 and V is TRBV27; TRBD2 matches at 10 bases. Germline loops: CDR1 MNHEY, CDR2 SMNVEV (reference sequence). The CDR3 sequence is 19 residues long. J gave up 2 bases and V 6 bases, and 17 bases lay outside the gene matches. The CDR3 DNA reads TGTGCCAGCAGACCCGACTCCTTCCTAGCGGGGGCCGTCACAGATACGCAGTATTTT. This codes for CASRPDSFLAGAVTDTQYF.

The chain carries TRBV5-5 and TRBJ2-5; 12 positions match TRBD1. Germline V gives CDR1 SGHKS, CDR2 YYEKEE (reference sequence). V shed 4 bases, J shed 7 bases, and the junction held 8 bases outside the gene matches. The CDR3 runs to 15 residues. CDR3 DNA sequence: TGTGCCAGCAGCCCTCCGGGACAGGGGGCGTGGACCCAGTACTTC. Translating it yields CASSPPGQGAWTQYF.

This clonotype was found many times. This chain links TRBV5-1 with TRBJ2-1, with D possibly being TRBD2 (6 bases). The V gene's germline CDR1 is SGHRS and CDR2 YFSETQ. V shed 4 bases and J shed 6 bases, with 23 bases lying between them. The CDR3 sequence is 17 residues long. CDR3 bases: TGCGCCAGCAGCCCAATGGTAGGGACTTCGGGCACCAATGAGCAGTTCTTC. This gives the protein CASSPMVGTSGTNEQFF.

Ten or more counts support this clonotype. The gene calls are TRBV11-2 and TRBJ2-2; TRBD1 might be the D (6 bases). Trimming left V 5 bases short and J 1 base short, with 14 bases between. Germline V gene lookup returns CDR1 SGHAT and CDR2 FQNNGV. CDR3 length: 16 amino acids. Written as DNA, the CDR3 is TGTGCCAGCAGCCCTCTCCGGGACAAGAACACCGGGGAGCTGTTTTTT. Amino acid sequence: CASSPLRDKNTGELFF.

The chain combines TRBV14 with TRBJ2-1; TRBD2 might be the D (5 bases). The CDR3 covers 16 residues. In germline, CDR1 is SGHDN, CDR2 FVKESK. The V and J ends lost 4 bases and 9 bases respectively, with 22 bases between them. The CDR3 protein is CASSLTPGIQAGEQFF. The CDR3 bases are TGTGCCAGCAGCCTAACCCCGGGGATTCAGGCGGGTGAGCAGTTCTTC.

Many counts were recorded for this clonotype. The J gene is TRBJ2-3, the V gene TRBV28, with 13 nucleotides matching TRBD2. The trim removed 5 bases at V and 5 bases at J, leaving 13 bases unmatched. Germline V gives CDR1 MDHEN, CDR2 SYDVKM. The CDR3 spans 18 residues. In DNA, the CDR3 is TGTGCCAGCAGTCCTGCGGCATACCGGACTAGCGGGAGAGATACGCAGTATTTT. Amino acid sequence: CASSPAAYRTSGRDTQYF.

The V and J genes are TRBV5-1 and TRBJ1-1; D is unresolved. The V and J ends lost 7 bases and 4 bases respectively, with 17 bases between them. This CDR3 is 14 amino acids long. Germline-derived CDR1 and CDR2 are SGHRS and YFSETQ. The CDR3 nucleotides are TGCGCCAGCGCCCTGGCGGGGTTGGGCACTGAAGCTTTCTTT. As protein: CASALAGLGTEAFF. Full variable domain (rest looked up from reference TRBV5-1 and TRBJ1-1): KAGVTQTPRYLIKTRGQQVTLSCSPISGHRSVSWYQQTPGQGLQFLFEYFSETQRNKGNFPGRFSGRQFSNSRSEMNVSTLELGDSALYLCASALAGLGTEAFFGQGTRLTVV.

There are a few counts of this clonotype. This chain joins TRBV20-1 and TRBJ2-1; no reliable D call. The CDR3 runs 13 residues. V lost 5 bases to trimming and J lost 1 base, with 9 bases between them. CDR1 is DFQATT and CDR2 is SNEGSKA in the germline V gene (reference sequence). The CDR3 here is CSAPKTSYNEQFF. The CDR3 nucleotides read TGCAGTGCTCCCAAGACTTCCTACAATGAGCAGTTCTTC.

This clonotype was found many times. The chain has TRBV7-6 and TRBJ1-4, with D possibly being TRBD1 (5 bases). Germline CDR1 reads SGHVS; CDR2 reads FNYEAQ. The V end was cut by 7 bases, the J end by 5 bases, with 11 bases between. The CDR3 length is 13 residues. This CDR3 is CASMRGPNEKLFF. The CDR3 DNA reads TGTGCCAGCATGAGGGGTCCAAATGAAAAACTGTTTTTT.

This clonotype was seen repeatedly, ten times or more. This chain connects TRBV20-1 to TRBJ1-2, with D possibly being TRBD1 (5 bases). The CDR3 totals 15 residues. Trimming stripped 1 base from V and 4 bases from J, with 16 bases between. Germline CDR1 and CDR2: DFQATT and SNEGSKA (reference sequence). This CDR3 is CSARAGVGRGYGYTF. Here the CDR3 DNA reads TGCAGTGCTAGAGCTGGGGTTGGGAGGGGCTATGGCTACACCTTC.